Presented here are 16 T cell receptor beta chains from one specimen sequenced in a study of blood T cell repertoires in COVID-19. Only in-frame clones appear in the TCRdb table, and some are missing; sequencing was by immunoSEQ multiplex PCR. The sample has under 250,000 clones; 75% to 90% are singletons. Sequencing was performed on PBMCs or T cells enriched from blood (not recorded which). These receptors were obtained from a woman between 25 and 40 years old who had been exposed to COVID-19.

This chain connects TRBV6-5 to TRBJ1-6; TRBD1 agrees at 7 bases. The V gene end was trimmed by 7 bases and the J gene end by 9 bases; junction bases not matched to a gene: 9. CDR1 and CDR2 from the germline V gene are MNHEY and SVGAGI. The CDR3 length is 14 residues. This CDR3 is CASTEGQGGSPLHF. CDR3 nucleotide sequence: TGTGCCAGCACCGAGGGGCAGGGGGGTTCACCCCTCCACTTT.

The J gene is TRBJ2-1, the V gene TRBV7-3; D uncertain. This CDR3 has 15 residues. Germline V gives CDR1 SGHTA, CDR2 FQGTGA. The ends were cut back, 1 base at V and 0 bases at J, with 7 bases in the middle. As DNA, the CDR3 is TGTGCCAGCAGCTTAATTGCGAGCTCCTACAATGAGCAGTTCTTC. Its protein product is CASSLIASSYNEQFF.

The V and J genes are TRBV3-1 (or the pseudogene TRBV3-2) and TRBJ2-1, with 11 bases that match TRBD2. Unmatched junction bases numbered 8, after V lost 1 base and J lost 6 bases. Germline V lookup: CDR1 LGHDT, CDR2 YNNKEL (reference sequence). This CDR3 has 17 amino acids. In nucleotides, the CDR3 is TGTGCCAGCAGCCAAGTCCGGACCGGGACTAGCGGCAATGAGCAGTTCTTC. This codes for CASSQVRTGTSGNEQFF.

The chain couples TRBV6-5 to TRBJ2-7; TRBD2 aligns across 8 bases. Per germline, CDR1 MNHEY and CDR2 SVGAGI. This CDR3 region has 14 residues. V lost 5 bases and J lost 4; bases outside the gene matches: 7. The CDR3 DNA follows: TGTGCCAGCAGTAAGAGCGGGAGCCAATACGAGCAGTACTTC. Translated, it gives CASSKSGSQYEQYF.

V gene TRBV5-1 combines with J gene TRBJ2-4, with TRBD2 identical over 8 bases. Germline V gene lookup returns CDR1 SGHRS and CDR2 YFSETQ. V trimming: 7 bases; J trimming: 6 bases; junction bases outside the gene matches: 9. CDR3 length: 14 residues. For the CDR3, the DNA is TGCGCCAGCTCGCCGGGCCGGGGGGGAAACATTCAGTACTTC. Its protein product is CASSPGRGGNIQYF.

The chain combines TRBV7-9 with TRBJ1-2, with 7 bases lining up with TRBD1. Germline assignment: CDR1 SEHNR and CDR2 FQNEAQ (reference sequence). The CDR3 consists of 18 residues. The ends lost 1 base at V and 4 bases at J; junction bases unmatched: 15. The CDR3 reads CASSLETTSTGMRYGYTF. The CDR3 coding sequence is TGTGCCAGCAGCTTAGAAACCACTTCGACAGGGATGCGCTATGGCTACACCTTC.

This chain joins TRBV11-2 and TRBJ2-3, with TRBD2 matching 7 bases. CDR1 SGHAT and CDR2 FQNNGV come from the germline V gene. The CDR3 extends over 15 amino acids. The V segment lost 1 base and the J segment 0 bases; nucleotides outside the gene matches: 1. The CDR3, as DNA: TGTGCCAGCAGCTTAGGCGGGGGTAGCACAGATACGCAGTATTTT. Translation: CASSLGGGSTDTQYF.

The rearrangement uses TRBV19 and TRBJ1-2; tentatively, D is TRBD1 (6 bases). Germline values: CDR1 LNHDA, CDR2 SQIVND (reference sequence). Trimming removed 3 bases from V and 5 bases from J, with 16 bases in between. The CDR3 sequence is 15 residues long. The CDR3 sequence is CASSIARDTPYGYTF. The CDR3 DNA reads TGTGCCAGTAGTATTGCCCGGGACACCCCGTATGGCTACACCTTC. The full variable domain, its missing parts supplied by reference TRBV19 and TRBJ1-2, is DGGITQSPKYLFRKEGQNVTLSCEQNLNHDAMYWYRQDPGQGLRLIYYSQIVNDFQKGDIAEGYSVSREKKESFPLTVTSAQKNPTAFYLCASSIARDTPYGYTFGSGTRLTVV.

This chain uses TRBV7-2 with TRBJ2-3, with D perhaps TRBD2 (6 bases). Germline lookup yields CDR1 SGHTA and CDR2 FQGNSA. The CDR3 consists of 15 residues. The V end lost 0 bases, the J end lost 5 bases, and 12 bases lay between the germline ends. For the CDR3, the DNA is TGTGCCAGCAGCTTAGCTAGCGGCGTGGGAGATACGCAGTATTTT. Amino acid sequence: CASSLASGVGDTQYF.

The chain carries TRBV29-1 and TRBJ1-2; D might be TRBD1 (6 bases). The length of the CDR3 is 10 residues. V was pared by 6 bases and J by 6 bases, with 8 bases between. The germline CDR1 and CDR2 sequences are SQVTM and ANQGSEA. CDR3 sequence reads: CSVQGNGYTF. CDR3 DNA sequence: TGCAGCGTCCAGGGGAATGGCTACACCTTC.

The gene calls are TRBV5-6 and TRBJ1-1; 8 positions match TRBD1. The germline gives CDR1 SGHDT, CDR2 YYEEEE. The CDR3 runs 17 residues. Unmatched junction bases numbered 7, after V lost 0 bases and J lost 0 bases. CDR3 protein: CASSLERTGRLNTEAFF. The CDR3 coding sequence is TGTGCCAGCAGCTTGGAGCGGACAGGGCGCCTGAACACTGAAGCTTTCTTT.

The chain carries TRBV5-1 and TRBJ2-5; TRBD2 aligns across 9 bases. The CDR3 loop spans 16 amino acids. Unmatched junction bases numbered 10, after V lost 4 bases and J lost 3 bases. Germline V gives CDR1 SGHRS, CDR2 YFSETQ. CDR3 coding DNA: TGCGCCAGCAGCCCTGAGGCGGGAGGGGGGAAAGAGACCCAGTACTTC. The encoded protein is CASSPEAGGGKETQYF.

The chain joins TRBV2 to TRBJ2-3; D may be TRBD2 (5 bases). V lost 5 bases and J lost 4, with 10 bases in between. There are 13 residues in the CDR3. Germline V lookup: CDR1 SNHLY, CDR2 FYNNEI. The CDR3 bases are TGTGCCAGCAGTACTAGTCTGGCAGATACGCAGTATTTT. Translated: CASSTSLADTQYF.

V usage is TRBV3-1 (or the pseudogene TRBV3-2) and J usage is TRBJ2-1; D might be TRBD2 (6 bases). V lost 1 base, J lost 4 bases, and 23 bases lay in between. The CDR3 is 19 residues long. CDR1 and CDR2 (germline): LGHDT, YNNKEL (reference sequence). CDR3 sequence: CASSQVASLLVAAYNEQFF. CDR3 coding DNA: TGTGCCAGCAGCCAAGTCGCATCACTGCTGGTAGCGGCTTACAATGAGCAGTTCTTC.

The chain has TRBV5-4 and TRBJ1-2; tentatively, D is TRBD1 (6 bases). The germline V gene encodes CDR1 SGHNT and CDR2 YYREEE (reference sequence). The V end was cut by 2 bases, the J end by 5 bases, with 7 bases between. The CDR3 spans 12 residues. CDR3 sequence: CASSFTGYGYTF. The CDR3, as DNA: TGTGCCAGCAGCTTCACAGGGTATGGCTACACCTTC.

V and J are TRBV28 and TRBJ1-2; 7 nucleotides match TRBD1. The CDR3 is made up of 16 amino acids. Germline lookup yields CDR1 MDHEN and CDR2 SYDVKM. The V segment lost 6 bases and the J segment 5 bases; nucleotides outside the gene matches: 15. CDR3: CASRSPGQPYGYGYTF. The CDR3 region has the DNA TGTGCCAGCAGATCCCCGGGACAGCCGTATGGTTATGGCTACACCTTC.